The 2 T cell receptor beta chains presented below share a single source sample, sequenced in a study of graft-versus-host responses after intestinal transplantation. Some clones are missing from TCRdb's copy, which holds only in-frame ones; the method was immunoSEQ multiplex PCR. In the table there are 84,000 or so clones, roughly 84% of which are singletons. Their antigens remain unidentified. The input for sequencing was unstimulated CD8+ T cells sorted from spleen or lymph node cells, taken before transplant. The receptors were sampled from a human donor who was the organ donor for an intestinal transplant.

This chain joins TRBV4-2 and TRBJ2-2, with 7 positions matching TRBD2. V was pared by 1 base and J by 4 bases, with 6 bases of the junction left unmatched. Germline V gene lookup returns CDR1 LGHNA and CDR2 YNFKEQ. The CDR3 has 16 amino acids. The CDR3 coding sequence is TGTGCCAGCAGCCAAGTCTGGCGGGGGAGCACCGGGGAGCTGTTTTTT. Amino acid sequence: CASSQVWRGSTGELFF.

V is TRBV5-4 and J is TRBJ1-6; D is undetermined. V lost 6 bases and J 5 bases, leaving 6 bases between the germline ends. The CDR3 is 12 residues long. CDR1 and CDR2 (germline): SGHNT, YYREEE (reference sequence). The CDR3 region has the DNA TGTGCCAGCATCCTCAATAATTCACCCCTCCACTTT. This sequence encodes CASILNNSPLHF.